The 9 T cell receptor beta chains in this list originate from one sample, sequenced in a study of OX40 agonist ivuxolimab in advanced cancers. Sequenced by immunoSEQ multiplex PCR; TCRdb stores in-frame clones only, minus some. The sample contains approximately 25,000 clones, under 85% of which appear only once. Source: CD4+ or CD8+ T cells sorted from blood, taken in a trial of the OX40 agonist ivuxolimab. These receptors came from an adult with an advanced solid tumor such as melanoma, head and neck, liver or kidney cancer.

This clone was seen a handful of times. The CDR3 DNA reads as TGCAGTGGAAGACGGGATGAGCAGTTCTTC. This translates into CSGRRDEQFF. This sequence joins TRBV20-1 and TRBJ2-1; no definite D call. The V and J ends lost 7 bases and 8 bases respectively, with 9 bases between them. The CDR3 covers 10 residues. In germline, CDR1 is DFQATT, CDR2 SNEGSKA (reference sequence).

In this sample, this clone is medium-sized. The gene calls are TRBV11-3 and TRBJ2-7; TRBD2 might be the D (5 bases). Looked up from germline, CDR1 is SGHNT and CDR2 is YENEEA. V lost 5 bases to trimming and J lost 6 bases, with 8 bases between them. The CDR3 is 11 residues long. CDR3 bases: TGTGCCAGCAGCGACGGAGGCGAGCAGTACTTC. It yields the protein CASSDGGEQYF.

In DNA, the CDR3 is TGTGCCAGCTCACCAGGGGGAGATCAGCCCCAGCATTTT. This codes for CASSPGGDQPQHF. The J gene is TRBJ1-5, the V gene TRBV18, with D perhaps TRBD1 (5 bases). CDR1 is KGHSH and CDR2 is LQKENI in the germline V gene. The CDR3 spans 13 residues. Between the trimmed V and J ends, which lost 2 bases and 5 bases, there was a span of 7 bases.

V is TRBV10-3 and J is TRBJ2-2, with a weak D call TRBD1 (6 bases). Trimming left V 2 bases short and J 2 bases short, with 12 bases between. Germline-derived CDR1 and CDR2 are ENHRY and SYGVKD. There are 16 residues in the CDR3. The CDR3 is CAISEMGRGNTGELFF. CDR3 in DNA: TGTGCCATCAGTGAGATGGGCAGGGGTAACACCGGGGAGCTGTTTTTT.

The chain carries TRBV5-1 and TRBJ2-7; D is possibly TRBD2 (6 bases). The ends were cut back, 4 bases at V and 3 bases at J, with 14 bases in the middle. This CDR3 region has 14 residues. The germline CDR1 and CDR2 sequences are SGHRS and YFSETQ. The CDR3 DNA sequence: TGCGCCAGCAGCCCACGAATGGGACTCTACGAGCAGTACTTC. This sequence encodes CASSPRMGLYEQYF.

The CDR3 loop is CASSSPGTGLEKLFF. In DNA form, the CDR3 reads TGTGCCAGCAGTTCTCCCGGGACAGGGTTGGAAAAACTGTTTTTT. The chain recombines TRBV7-9 with TRBJ1-4, with 9 positions matching TRBD1. Germline V CDR1 and CDR2: SEHNR, FQNEAQ (reference sequence). V shed 6 bases and J 8 bases; nucleotides not matched to a gene: 10. The CDR3 is made up of 15 amino acids.

The chain is built from TRBV28 and TRBJ2-7; 12 nucleotides agree with TRBD2. Trimming took 5 bases from V and 2 from J; bases not matched to a gene: 4. Per germline, CDR1 MDHEN and CDR2 SYDVKM. The CDR3 is 15 residues long. CDR3 DNA: TGTGCCAGCAGTCCCCGACTAGCGGGGGCCTACGAGCAGTACTTC. The encoded protein is CASSPRLAGAYEQYF.

The chain links TRBV30 to TRBJ2-7; D unclear. This CDR3 spans 14 amino acids. CDR1 is GTSNPN and CDR2 is SVGIG in the germline V gene (reference sequence). V dropped 3 bases and J dropped 3 bases, with 15 bases sitting between them. The CDR3 DNA sequence: TGTGCCTGGAGAACCAACAGCGCGGTCTACGAGCAGTACTTC. This encodes CAWRTNSAVYEQYF.

The chain couples TRBV7-3 to TRBJ1-1; D not resolved. The germline V and J ends were trimmed by 2 bases and 4 bases, with 8 bases remaining between them. Germline V lookup: CDR1 SGHTA, CDR2 FQGTGA. CDR3 length: 13 amino acids. CDR3 residues: CASSLASGTEAFF. CDR3 DNA sequence: TGTGCCAGCAGCTTAGCCAGTGGCACTGAAGCTTTCTTT.